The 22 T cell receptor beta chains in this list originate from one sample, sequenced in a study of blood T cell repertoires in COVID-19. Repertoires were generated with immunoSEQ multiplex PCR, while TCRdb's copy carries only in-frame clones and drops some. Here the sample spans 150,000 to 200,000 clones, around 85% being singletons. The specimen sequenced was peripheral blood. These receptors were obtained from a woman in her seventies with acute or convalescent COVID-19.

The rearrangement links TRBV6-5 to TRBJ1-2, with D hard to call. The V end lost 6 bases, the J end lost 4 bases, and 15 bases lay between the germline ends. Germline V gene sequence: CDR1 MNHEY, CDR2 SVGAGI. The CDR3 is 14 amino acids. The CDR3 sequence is CASSALINPYGYTF. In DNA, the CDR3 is TGTGCCAGCAGCGCGCTCATCAACCCCTATGGCTACACCTTC.

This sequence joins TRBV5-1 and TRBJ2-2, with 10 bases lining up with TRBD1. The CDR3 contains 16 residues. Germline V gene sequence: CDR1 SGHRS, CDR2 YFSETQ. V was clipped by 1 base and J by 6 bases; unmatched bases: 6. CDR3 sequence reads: CASSLRGQGLAGELFF. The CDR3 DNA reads TGCGCCAGCAGCTTGAGGGGACAGGGGCTTGCCGGGGAGCTGTTTTTT.

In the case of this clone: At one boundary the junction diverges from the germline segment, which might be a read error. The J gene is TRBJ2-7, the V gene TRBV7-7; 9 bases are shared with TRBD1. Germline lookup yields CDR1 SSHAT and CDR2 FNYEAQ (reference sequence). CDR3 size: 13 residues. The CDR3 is CASSSTGGYEQYF. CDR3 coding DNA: TGTGCTAGCAGCTCGACAGGGGGCTACGAGCAGTACTTC. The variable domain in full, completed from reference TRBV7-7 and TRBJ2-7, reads GAGVSQSPRYKVTKRGQDVTLRCDPISSHATLYWYQQALGQGPEFLTYFNYEAQPDKSGLPSDRFSAERPEGSISTLTIQRTEQRDSAMYRCASSSTGGYEQYFGPGTRLTVT.

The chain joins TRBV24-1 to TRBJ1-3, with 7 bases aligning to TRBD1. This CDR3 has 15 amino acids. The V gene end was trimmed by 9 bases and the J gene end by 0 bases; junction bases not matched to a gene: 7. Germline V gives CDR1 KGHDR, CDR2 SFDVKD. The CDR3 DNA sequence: TGTGCCACCCCCGACAGGGCGAGCTCTGGAAACACCATATATTTT. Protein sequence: CATPDRASSGNTIYF.

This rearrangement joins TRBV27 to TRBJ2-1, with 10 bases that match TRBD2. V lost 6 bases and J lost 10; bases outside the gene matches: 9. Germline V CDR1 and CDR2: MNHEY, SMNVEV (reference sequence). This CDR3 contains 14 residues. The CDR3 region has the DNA TGTGCCAGCAGCTCAGCGGGAGGGAAGAGGGAGCAGTTCTTC. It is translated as CASSSAGGKREQFF.

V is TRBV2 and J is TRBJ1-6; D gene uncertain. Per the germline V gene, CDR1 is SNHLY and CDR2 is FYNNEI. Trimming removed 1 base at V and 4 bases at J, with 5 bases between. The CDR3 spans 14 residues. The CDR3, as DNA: TGTGCCAGCAGTGAAGTACAGTATAATTCACCCCTCCACTTT. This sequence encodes CASSEVQYNSPLHF.

CDR3 nucleotide sequence: TGTGCCAGCAGCCTCGATGACGCAGGGTCTGAAGCTTTCTTT. This gives the protein CASSLDDAGSEAFF. V usage is TRBV4-2 and J usage is TRBJ1-1; D may be TRBD1 (5 bases). The length of the CDR3 is 14 residues. CDR1 LGHNA and CDR2 YNFKEQ come from the germline V gene. The V gene lost 4 bases and the J gene lost 6 bases, with 15 bases spanning the gap.

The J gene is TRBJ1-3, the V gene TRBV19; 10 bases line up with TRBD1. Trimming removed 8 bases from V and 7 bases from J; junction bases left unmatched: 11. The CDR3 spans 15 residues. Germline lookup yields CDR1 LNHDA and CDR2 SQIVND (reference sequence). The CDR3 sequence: CASATMGQGMNTIYF. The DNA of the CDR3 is TGTGCCAGTGCAACCATGGGACAGGGGATGAACACCATATATTTT.

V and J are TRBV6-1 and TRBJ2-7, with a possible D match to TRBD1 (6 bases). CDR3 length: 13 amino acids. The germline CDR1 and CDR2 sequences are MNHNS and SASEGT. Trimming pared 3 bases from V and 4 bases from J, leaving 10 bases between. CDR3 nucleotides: TGTGCCAGCAGTGACAGGGGCCGGTACGAGCAGTACTTC. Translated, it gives CASSDRGRYEQYF.

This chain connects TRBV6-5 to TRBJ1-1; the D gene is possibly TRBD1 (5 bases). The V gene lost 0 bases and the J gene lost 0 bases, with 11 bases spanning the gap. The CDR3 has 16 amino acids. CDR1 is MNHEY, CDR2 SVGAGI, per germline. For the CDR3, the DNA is TGTGCCAGCAGTTACTCGACAGTGACAATGAACACTGAAGCTTTCTTT. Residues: CASSYSTVTMNTEAFF.

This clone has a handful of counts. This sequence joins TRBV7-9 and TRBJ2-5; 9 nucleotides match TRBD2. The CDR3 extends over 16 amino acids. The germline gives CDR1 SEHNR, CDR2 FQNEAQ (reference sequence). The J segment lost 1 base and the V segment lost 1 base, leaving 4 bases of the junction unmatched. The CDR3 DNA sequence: TGTGCCAGCAGCTTAGGCCTGCGGGAGGGCCAAGAGACCCAGTACTTC. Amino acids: CASSLGLREGQETQYF.

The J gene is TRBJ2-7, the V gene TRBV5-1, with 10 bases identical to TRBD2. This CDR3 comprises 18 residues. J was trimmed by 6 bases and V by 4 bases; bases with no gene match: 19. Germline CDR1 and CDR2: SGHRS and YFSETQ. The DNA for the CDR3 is TGCGCCAGCAGCCTCCGGGACAACCGAGCGGGAGGGTCGGGCGAGCAGTACTTC. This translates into CASSLRDNRAGGSGEQYF.

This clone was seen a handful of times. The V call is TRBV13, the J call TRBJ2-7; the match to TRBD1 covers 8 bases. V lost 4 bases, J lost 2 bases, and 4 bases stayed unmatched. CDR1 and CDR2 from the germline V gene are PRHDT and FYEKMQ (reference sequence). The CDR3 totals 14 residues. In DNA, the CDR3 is TGTGCCAGCAGCTGGGGACAGGACCCCTACGAGCAGTACTTC. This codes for CASSWGQDPYEQYF.

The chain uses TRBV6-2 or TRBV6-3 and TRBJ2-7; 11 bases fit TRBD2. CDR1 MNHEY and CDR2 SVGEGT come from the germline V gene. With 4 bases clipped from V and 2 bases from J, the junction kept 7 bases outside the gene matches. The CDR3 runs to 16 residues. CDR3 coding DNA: TGTGCCAGCAGTTCCCCGGGGACTAGCGGAACCTACGAGCAGTACTTC. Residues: CASSSPGTSGTYEQYF.

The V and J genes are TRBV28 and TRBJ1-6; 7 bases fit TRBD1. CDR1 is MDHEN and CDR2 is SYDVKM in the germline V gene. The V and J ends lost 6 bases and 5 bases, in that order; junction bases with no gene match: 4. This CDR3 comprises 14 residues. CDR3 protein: CASSLDRNNSPLHF. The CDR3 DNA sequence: TGTGCCAGCAGCCTGGACAGGAATAATTCACCCCTCCACTTT.

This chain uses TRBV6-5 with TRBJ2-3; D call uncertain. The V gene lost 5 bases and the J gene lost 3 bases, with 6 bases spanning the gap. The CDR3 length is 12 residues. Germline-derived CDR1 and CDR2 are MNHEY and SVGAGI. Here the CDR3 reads CASSPQTDTQYF. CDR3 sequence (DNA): TGTGCCAGCAGTCCTCAGACAGATACGCAGTATTTT.

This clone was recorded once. Here the CDR3 DNA reads TGTGCCACCAGTTGGGGTAGCGGGAAGGATGAGCAGTTCTTC. This codes for CATSWGSGKDEQFF. This chain connects TRBV24-1 to TRBJ2-1; 8 bases are a match to TRBD2. Germline CDR1 is KGHDR and CDR2 is SFDVKD. Unmatched junction bases numbered 8, after V lost 6 bases and J lost 8 bases. The CDR3 sequence is 14 residues long.

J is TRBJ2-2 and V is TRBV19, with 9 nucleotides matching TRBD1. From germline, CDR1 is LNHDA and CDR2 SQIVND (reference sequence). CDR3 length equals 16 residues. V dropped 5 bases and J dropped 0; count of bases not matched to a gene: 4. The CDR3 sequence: CASSLWTGANTGELFF. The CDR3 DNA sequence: TGTGCCAGTAGTCTGTGGACAGGGGCGAACACCGGGGAGCTGTTTTTT.

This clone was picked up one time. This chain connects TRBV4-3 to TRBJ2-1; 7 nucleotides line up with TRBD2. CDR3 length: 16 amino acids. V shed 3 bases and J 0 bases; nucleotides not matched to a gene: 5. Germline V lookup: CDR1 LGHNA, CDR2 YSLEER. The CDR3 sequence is CASSQETSHSYNEQFF. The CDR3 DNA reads TGCGCCAGCAGCCAGGAGACTAGCCACTCCTACAATGAGCAGTTCTTC.

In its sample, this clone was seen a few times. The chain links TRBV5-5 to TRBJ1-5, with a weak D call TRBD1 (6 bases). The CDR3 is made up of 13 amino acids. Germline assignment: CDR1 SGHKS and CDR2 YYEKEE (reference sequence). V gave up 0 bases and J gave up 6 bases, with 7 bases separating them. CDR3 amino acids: CASSLAGVQPQHF. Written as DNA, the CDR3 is TGTGCCAGCAGCTTGGCAGGGGTTCAGCCCCAGCATTTT.

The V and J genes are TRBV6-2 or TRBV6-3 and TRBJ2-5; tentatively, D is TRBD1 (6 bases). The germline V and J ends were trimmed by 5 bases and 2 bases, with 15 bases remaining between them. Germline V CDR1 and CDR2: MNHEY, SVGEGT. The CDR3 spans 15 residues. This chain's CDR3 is CASSSRGLGQETQYF. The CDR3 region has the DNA TGTGCCAGCAGTAGCAGGGGTTTGGGTCAAGAGACCCAGTACTTC.

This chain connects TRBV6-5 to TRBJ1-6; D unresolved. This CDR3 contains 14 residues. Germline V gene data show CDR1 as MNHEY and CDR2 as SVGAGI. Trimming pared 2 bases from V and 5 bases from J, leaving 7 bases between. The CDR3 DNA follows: TGTGCCAGCAGTTACGGCCTGGATAATTCACCCCTCCACTTT. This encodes CASSYGLDNSPLHF.